This paragraph covers one T cell receptor beta chain sequence. The source of the sample is a study of blood T cells in healthy people across ages. The donors, aged roughly 6 to 100, were healthy Caucasians from Russia. From germline, CDR1 is SGHTA and CDR2 FQGNSA. The trim removed 1 base at V and 1 base at J, leaving 4 bases unmatched. The CDR3 contains 16 residues. The authors ran a second PCR of about 6 to 11 cycles using a sample-barcoded 5' primer and a J-beta primer mix. Through a template-switch adaptor with 12 random nucleotides, each cDNA molecule received a tag. TCRdb redid the calling of the 5' RACE reads with MiXCR, one entry per CDR3 protein. Of approximately 2,000,000 distinct CDR3 sequences in the sample, about 39% were seen once.

The sequenced sample was blood. This receptor was obtained from a human donor in good health. The rearrangement uses TRBV7-2 and TRBJ2-7, with 10 bases fitting TRBD2. The CDR3 loop is CASSLVSGGSSYEQYF. CDR3 in DNA: TGTGCCAGCAGCTTAGTTAGCGGGGGGTCATCCTACGAGCAGTACTTC.